Reported below is one T cell receptor beta chain. Its antigen is still unknown. The authors amplified TCR beta CDR3 regions from RNA transcripts. First-round RT-PCR relied on HTBI primers, and a second-round multiplex PCR came next. TCRdb reanalysed the multiplex PCR reads using MiXCR and keeps one entry per CDR3 protein. This sample has almost 750,000 distinct CDR3 sequences; roughly 40% occur once, and the top ten carry 40% to 55%. The data derive from a study of Graves' ophthalmopathy and Graves' hyperthyroidism. Whole-study findings and limits: Most expanded clonotypes from thyroid (those above 0.001 frequency) were also found in blood.

CDR3 length: 15 amino acids. Germline lookup yields CDR1 SGHAT and CDR2 FQNNGV. The V and J ends lost 5 bases and 1 base respectively, with 11 bases between them. This receptor was obtained from an adult man with Graves' ophthalmopathy. The specimen was peripheral blood. The V call is TRBV11-2, the J call TRBJ2-2, with D possibly being TRBD2 (5 bases). As DNA, the CDR3 is TGTGCCAGCAGCCGAGGGAGCCTGAACACCGGGGAGCTGTTTTTT. Encoded protein: CASSRGSLNTGELFF.